The clone carrying this TCR beta chain was counted a few times. This sample was taken from a study of cytotoxic CD8 clonotypes in ibrutinib-treated CLL. Germline CDR1 is MNHEY and CDR2 is SMNVEV (reference sequence). This CDR3 region has 16 residues. The V segment lost 6 bases and the J segment 5 bases; nucleotides outside the gene matches: 13. Method: immunoSEQ multiplex PCR; TCRdb's copy keeps in-frame clones and lacks some. Altogether around 60,000 clones are present, roughly 70% being singletons, with the ten largest covering roughly two fifths. The chain couples TRBV27 to TRBJ2-3, with TRBD2 matching over 8 bases. This TCR derives from a human donor with chronic lymphocytic leukemia. The input for sequencing was PBMCs, taken after 12 months of ibrutinib treatment. For the CDR3, the DNA is TGTGCCAGCAGCCGACAGCGGGAGACGCGTCAAGATACGCAGTATTTT. Translated, it gives CASSRQRETRQDTQYF.